The text below deals with one TCR beta chain. Its antigen is unknown. The sample is drawn from a study of T cell responses to AZD1222 COVID-19 vaccine. General observations from the study: Spike-wide vaccine-associated CD4 TCRs dominated at 160-218 and 743-854.

TCRdb's copy holds only in-frame clones and misses some; the assay was immunoSEQ multiplex PCR. The sample consists of around 140,000 clones, roughly 92% of them appearing once. This CDR3 is 12 amino acids long. With 3 bases removed from V and 1 base from J, the gap between germline ends came to 4 bases. CDR1 is SGDLS and CDR2 is YYNGEE in the germline V gene. Sequenced material: peripheral blood, taken on day 0 of AZD1222 vaccination. The J gene is TRBJ1-1, the V gene TRBV9; D not resolved. This receptor was identified in an adult in good health. The CDR3 DNA reads as TGTGCCAGCAGCGGTGGGAACACTGAAGCTTTCTTT. It codes for CASSGGNTEAFF.